The 2 T cell receptor beta chains below were found in one sample sequenced in a study of CD8 T cells in Susac syndrome. RNA totalling roughly 0.5 to 1 ug underwent reverse transcription with random hexamers. Each CDR3 protein gets one entry after TCRdb re-called the immunoSEQ multiplex PCR reads with MiXCR. The repertoire holds roughly 86,000 distinct CDR3 sequences, with approximately 96% as singletons. The sequencing sample was made of CD8+ T cells from PBMCs. The receptors derive from a human donor with Susac syndrome.

This chain links TRBV14 with TRBJ1-1, with no clear D. V lost 0 bases and J lost 4, with 9 bases in between. This CDR3 has 14 residues. Looked up from germline, CDR1 is SGHDN and CDR2 is FVKESK. The CDR3 region is CASSQDTVGTEAFF. In nucleotides, the CDR3 is TGTGCCAGCAGCCAAGATACGGTAGGCACTGAAGCTTTCTTT.

The V call is TRBV6-6, the J call TRBJ2-5; 10 positions match TRBD2. The V gene end was trimmed by 6 bases and the J gene end by 0 bases; junction bases not matched to a gene: 7. This CDR3 is 16 amino acids long. Per the germline V gene, CDR1 is MNHNY and CDR2 is SVGAGI (reference sequence). The CDR3 nucleotides are TGTGCCAGCAGCCCCACTAGCGGGGTAAACCAAGAGACCCAGTACTTC. It is translated as CASSPTSGVNQETQYF.